This is a list of T cell receptor beta chains from one sample in a study of T cells in Graves' hyperthyroidism and ophthalmopathy. TCRdb recomputed calls from the multiplex PCR reads with MiXCR, one row per CDR3 protein. Of about 350,000 distinct CDR3 sequences listed, around 13% are singletons. Sequencing used blood. These receptors were taken from a young woman with Graves' hyperthyroidism. Each CDR3 is given with its conserved first and last residue. Each record gives: CDR3 protein, CDR3 DNA, V gene, clone size, J gene, CDR3 length, D gene. A D gene is named only where the DNA matches it firmly. Size tells how often a clone was seen (once, few, many) or the class of an expanded clone, and some rows leave it out.

CDR3aa: CSARGLAVSEQYF; CDR3nt: TGCAGTGCTAGGGGACTAGCGGTTTCGGAGCAGTACTTC; v_gene: TRBV20-1; abundance: -; j_gene: TRBJ2-7; len: 13; d_gene: TRBD2
CDR3aa: CSVEPRNEQFF; CDR3nt: TGCAGCGTTGAACCTCGCAATGAGCAGTTCTTC; v_gene: TRBV29-1; abundance: few; j_gene: TRBJ2-1; len: 11; d_gene: -
CDR3aa: CSASYQGDGANVLTF; CDR3nt: TGCAGTGCTAGTTACCAGGGTGATGGGGCCAACGTCCTGACTTTC; v_gene: TRBV20-1; abundance: many; j_gene: TRBJ2-6; len: 15; d_gene: -
CDR3aa: CASSPTGGIAEAFF; CDR3nt: TGTGCCAGCAGCCCTACAGGGGGCATTGCTGAAGCTTTCTTT; v_gene: TRBV3-1; abundance: many; j_gene: TRBJ1-1; len: 14; d_gene: TRBD1
CDR3aa: CAWRPGGGGAYEQYF; CDR3nt: TGTGCCTGGAGGCCAGGAGGCGGGGGTGCCTACGAGCAGTACTTC; v_gene: TRBV30; abundance: few; j_gene: TRBJ2-7; len: 15; d_gene: TRBD2
CDR3aa: CASVGARRNTIYF; CDR3nt: TGTGCCAGCGTCGGGGCAAGGCGAAACACCATATATTTT; v_gene: TRBV2; abundance: many; j_gene: TRBJ1-3; len: 13; d_gene: -
CDR3aa: CASSSGLRGQPQHF; CDR3nt: TGTGCCAGCAGTAGCGGACTCAGGGGTCAGCCCCAGCATTTT; v_gene: TRBV28; abundance: -; j_gene: TRBJ1-5; len: 14; d_gene: -
CDR3aa: CAWSQRAAWGRFF; CDR3nt: TGTGCCTGGAGCCAAAGGGCGGCCTGGGGCCGGTTCTTC; v_gene: TRBV30; abundance: -; j_gene: TRBJ2-1; len: 13; d_gene: -
CDR3aa: CASSFSGRRDIQYF; CDR3nt: TGTGCCAGCAGTTTTAGCGGGAGACGGGACATTCAGTACTTC; v_gene: TRBV7-2; abundance: -; j_gene: TRBJ2-4; len: 14; d_gene: TRBD2
CDR3aa: CASTLRQVNQPQHF; CDR3nt: TGTGCCAGCACCCTTAGACAGGTCAATCAGCCCCAGCATTTT; v_gene: TRBV28; abundance: many; j_gene: TRBJ1-5; len: 14; d_gene: -
CDR3aa: CASSSPGFASTGELFF; CDR3nt: TGTGCCAGTAGTTCGCCAGGGTTCGCGAGCACCGGGGAGCTGTTTTTT; v_gene: TRBV19; abundance: -; j_gene: TRBJ2-2; len: 16; d_gene: -
CDR3aa: CASSLTSQGGELFF; CDR3nt: TGTGCCAGCAGTTTGACTAGCCAGGGCGGGGAGCTGTTTTTT; v_gene: TRBV6-1; abundance: few; j_gene: TRBJ2-2; len: 14; d_gene: TRBD2
CDR3aa: CASRTGQGTWEQFF; CDR3nt: TGTGCCAGCAGAACGGGACAGGGGACTTGGGAGCAGTTCTTC; v_gene: TRBV27; abundance: once; j_gene: TRBJ2-1; len: 14; d_gene: TRBD1
CDR3aa: CARRQGTRNEQYF; CDR3nt: TGTGCCAGGAGACAGGGTACGCGCAACGAGCAGTACTTC; v_gene: TRBV2; abundance: many; j_gene: TRBJ2-7; len: 13; d_gene: TRBD1
CDR3aa: CSARSGAGEKLFF; CDR3nt: TGCAGTGCCAGATCAGGGGCAGGCGAAAAACTGTTTTTT; v_gene: TRBV20-1; abundance: -; j_gene: TRBJ1-4; len: 13; d_gene: -
CDR3aa: CAWTRTLRVKNSPLHF; CDR3nt: TGTGCCTGGACGAGAACTTTGAGGGTTAAGAATTCACCCCTCCACTTT; v_gene: TRBV30; abundance: few; j_gene: TRBJ1-6; len: 16; d_gene: -
CDR3aa: CSAPSATSYEQYF; CDR3nt: TGCAGTGCTCCCAGCGCGACCTCCTACGAGCAGTACTTC; v_gene: TRBV20-1; abundance: few; j_gene: TRBJ2-7; len: 13; d_gene: -
CDR3aa: CASSTPGQTDEQYF; CDR3nt: TGTGCCAGCAGCACCCCGGGACAGACAGACGAGCAGTACTTC; v_gene: TRBV7-9; abundance: few; j_gene: TRBJ2-7; len: 14; d_gene: TRBD1
CDR3aa: CASSFEGGGRINEQYF; CDR3nt: TGTGCCAGCAGCTTTGAAGGGGGCGGGAGAATTAACGAGCAGTACTTC; v_gene: TRBV5-8; abundance: few; j_gene: TRBJ2-7; len: 16; d_gene: -
CDR3aa: CAWSEGQGHYGYTF; CDR3nt: TGTGCCTGGAGTGAGGGACAGGGCCACTATGGCTACACCTTC; v_gene: TRBV30; abundance: once; j_gene: TRBJ1-2; len: 14; d_gene: TRBD1
CDR3aa: CSATQFWALAGGPGVYNEQFF; CDR3nt: TGCAGTGCCACACAATTTTGGGCCCTAGCGGGAGGGCCAGGGGTATACAATGAGCAGTTCTTC; v_gene: TRBV20-1; abundance: -; j_gene: TRBJ2-1; len: 21; d_gene: TRBD2
CDR3aa: CASSRLAGETADTQYF; CDR3nt: TGTGCCAGCAGCCGCCTAGCGGGAGAGACGGCAGATACGCAGTATTTT; v_gene: TRBV7-2; abundance: many; j_gene: TRBJ2-3; len: 16; d_gene: TRBD2
CDR3aa: CASSSIKNIQYF; CDR3nt: TGTGCCAGCAGCTCCATCAAAAACATTCAGTACTTC; v_gene: TRBV13; abundance: many; j_gene: TRBJ2-4; len: 12; d_gene: -
CDR3aa: CASSPGMDTQYF; CDR3nt: TGTGCCAGCAGTCCGGGGATGGATACGCAGTATTTT; v_gene: TRBV28; abundance: many; j_gene: TRBJ2-3; len: 12; d_gene: -
CDR3aa: CASSPTRPQGTDIQYF; CDR3nt: TGTGCCAGCAGTCCCACCCGTCCACAGGGTACAGACATTCAGTACTTC; v_gene: TRBV28; abundance: -; j_gene: TRBJ2-4; len: 16; d_gene: -
CDR3aa: CASIIAGERNEQFF; CDR3nt: TGCGCCAGCATAATAGCGGGAGAAAGGAATGAGCAGTTCTTC; v_gene: TRBV10-2; abundance: -; j_gene: TRBJ2-1; len: 14; d_gene: TRBD2
CDR3aa: CAWSGGAGGYTF; CDR3nt: TGTGCCTGGAGCGGGGGCGCAGGTGGCTACACCTTC; v_gene: TRBV30; abundance: many; j_gene: TRBJ1-2; len: 12; d_gene: -
CDR3aa: CASSLETAIPMNTEAFF; CDR3nt: TGCGCCAGCAGCTTGGAGACAGCGATTCCTATGAACACTGAAGCTTTCTTT; v_gene: TRBV5-1; abundance: once; j_gene: TRBJ1-1; len: 17; d_gene: -
CDR3aa: CASSFHRGLNTGELFF; CDR3nt: TGTGCCAGCAGTTTCCACAGGGGTCTGAACACCGGGGAGCTGTTTTTT; v_gene: TRBV27; abundance: many; j_gene: TRBJ2-2; len: 16; d_gene: TRBD1
CDR3aa: CAWSQPDRINYEQYF; CDR3nt: TGTGCCTGGAGTCAACCCGACAGGATTAACTACGAGCAGTACTTC; v_gene: TRBV30; abundance: few; j_gene: TRBJ2-7; len: 15; d_gene: -
CDR3aa: CASSSRVGSYEQYF; CDR3nt: TGTGCCAGCAGTTCCAGGGTGGGCTCCTACGAGCAGTACTTC; v_gene: TRBV28; abundance: many; j_gene: TRBJ2-7; len: 14; d_gene: -
CDR3aa: CATSGTKNTGELFF; CDR3nt: TGTGCCACCAGTGGGACGAAGAACACCGGGGAGCTGTTTTTT; v_gene: TRBV24-1; abundance: -; j_gene: TRBJ2-2; len: 14; d_gene: -
CDR3aa: CASSGGGWNYGYTF; CDR3nt: TGTGCCAGTAGCGGAGGGGGCTGGAACTATGGCTACACCTTC; v_gene: TRBV11-1; abundance: many; j_gene: TRBJ1-2; len: 14; d_gene: TRBD1
CDR3aa: CASSLGASGSYNEQFF; CDR3nt: TGTGCCAGCAGCTTGGGGGCTAGCGGGAGTTACAATGAGCAGTTCTTC; v_gene: TRBV5-6; abundance: -; j_gene: TRBJ2-1; len: 16; d_gene: TRBD2
CDR3aa: CASTPRDRSSTDTQYF; CDR3nt: TGTGCCAGCACCCCCAGGGACAGATCTAGCACAGATACGCAGTATTTT; v_gene: TRBV2; abundance: -; j_gene: TRBJ2-3; len: 16; d_gene: TRBD1
CDR3aa: CASSYPRDLGGRTQYF; CDR3nt: TGTGCCAGCAGCTACCCCCGGGACCTCGGGGGGCGTACGCAGTATTTT; v_gene: TRBV28; abundance: many; j_gene: TRBJ2-3; len: 16; d_gene: -
CDR3aa: CATGDNEQFF; CDR3nt: TGTGCCACAGGAGACAATGAGCAGTTCTTC; v_gene: TRBV24-1; abundance: many; j_gene: TRBJ2-1; len: 10; d_gene: -
CDR3aa: CASSVTSGRSYNEQFF; CDR3nt: TGTGCCAGCAGCGTCACTAGCGGGAGGTCCTACAATGAGCAGTTCTTC; v_gene: TRBV9; abundance: -; j_gene: TRBJ2-1; len: 16; d_gene: TRBD2
CDR3aa: CASSLLGTGNEQFF; CDR3nt: TGTGCCAGCAGCTTACTAGGGACAGGGAATGAGCAGTTCTTC; v_gene: TRBV11-3; abundance: many; j_gene: TRBJ2-1; len: 14; d_gene: TRBD1
CDR3aa: CASVSGTLTGELFF; CDR3nt: TGTGCCAGCGTTTCGGGAACCCTCACCGGGGAGCTGTTTTTT; v_gene: TRBV28; abundance: few; j_gene: TRBJ2-2; len: 14; d_gene: -
CDR3aa: CASSLRIQYSGQPQHF; CDR3nt: TGTGCCAGCAGCTTGCGGATCCAGTATTCGGGGCAGCCCCAGCATTTT; v_gene: TRBV28; abundance: many; j_gene: TRBJ1-5; len: 16; d_gene: -
CDR3aa: CASGGAITNTEAFF; CDR3nt: TGTGCCAGTGGAGGAGCCATCACGAACACTGAAGCTTTCTTT; v_gene: TRBV19; abundance: many; j_gene: TRBJ1-1; len: 14; d_gene: -
CDR3aa: CASSYSSVGVTDTQYF; CDR3nt: TGTGCCAGCAGTTACTCGAGTGTGGGGGTCACAGATACGCAGTATTTT; v_gene: TRBV6-2/TRBV6-3; abundance: many; j_gene: TRBJ2-3; len: 16; d_gene: -
CDR3aa: CASGLDSYSYEQYF; CDR3nt: TGTGCCAGTGGGCTGGACAGCTACTCCTACGAGCAGTACTTC; v_gene: TRBV19; abundance: -; j_gene: TRBJ2-7; len: 14; d_gene: -
CDR3aa: CASSFGDLTEETQYF; CDR3nt: TGTGCCAGCAGCTTTGGGGACTTAACCGAAGAGACCCAGTACTTC; v_gene: TRBV7-9; abundance: -; j_gene: TRBJ2-5; len: 15; d_gene: -
CDR3aa: CASSQAGTGLREQYF; CDR3nt: TGTGCCAGCAGCCAAGCGGGGACAGGACTGCGCGAGCAGTACTTC; v_gene: TRBV14; abundance: many; j_gene: TRBJ2-7; len: 15; d_gene: TRBD1
CDR3aa: CASSHQKTGYMAGELFF; CDR3nt: TGTGCCAGCAGCCACCAAAAAACGGGGTACATGGCCGGGGAGCTGTTTTTT; v_gene: TRBV11-1; abundance: few; j_gene: TRBJ2-2; len: 17; d_gene: -
CDR3aa: CSARDPGGTEKLFF; CDR3nt: TGCAGTGCTAGAGATCCCGGGGGAACAGAAAAACTGTTTTTT; v_gene: TRBV20-1; abundance: many; j_gene: TRBJ1-4; len: 14; d_gene: -
CDR3aa: CASSRDLAGGATYNEQFF; CDR3nt: TGTGCCAGTAGCCGAGACTTAGCGGGAGGGGCTACGTACAATGAGCAGTTCTTC; v_gene: TRBV19; abundance: many; j_gene: TRBJ2-1; len: 18; d_gene: TRBD2
CDR3aa: CASTTGAYYEQYF; CDR3nt: TGTGCCAGCACAACAGGGGCTTACTACGAGCAGTACTTC; v_gene: TRBV7-9; abundance: many; j_gene: TRBJ2-7; len: 13; d_gene: TRBD1